This TCR beta chain stems from a study of cytomegalovirus exposure and HLA in healthy donors. Study-wide results and limits: A list of 164 TCR beta chains associated with cytomegalovirus was given. Apart from CMV serostatus, no immune exposure information was available. In a later analysis, parvovirus B19, influenza, CMV and Epstein-Barr virus appeared linked to several top co-occurrence clusters.

PCR was performed using 60 Vbeta and 13 Jbeta primers. Some clones are missing from TCRdb's copy, which holds only in-frame ones; the method was immunoSEQ multiplex PCR. The sample shows under 150,000 clones, around three quarters of them seen only once. Note on this clone: Its antigen is undetermined.

The junction had 6 bases not matched to a gene; V was cut back by 5 bases and J by 3 bases. The germline V gene encodes CDR1 MDHEN and CDR2 SYDVKM. CDR3 length: 15 amino acids. The source of this sequence is a woman in her fifties or sixties in good health and CMV-seronegative. Sequenced material: PBMCs. The chain couples TRBV28 to TRBJ2-1; 8 nucleotides match TRBD1. The CDR3 loop reads CASSPLQGDYNEQFF. CDR3 DNA: TGTGCCAGCAGTCCCCTACAGGGGGACTACAATGAGCAGTTCTTC.